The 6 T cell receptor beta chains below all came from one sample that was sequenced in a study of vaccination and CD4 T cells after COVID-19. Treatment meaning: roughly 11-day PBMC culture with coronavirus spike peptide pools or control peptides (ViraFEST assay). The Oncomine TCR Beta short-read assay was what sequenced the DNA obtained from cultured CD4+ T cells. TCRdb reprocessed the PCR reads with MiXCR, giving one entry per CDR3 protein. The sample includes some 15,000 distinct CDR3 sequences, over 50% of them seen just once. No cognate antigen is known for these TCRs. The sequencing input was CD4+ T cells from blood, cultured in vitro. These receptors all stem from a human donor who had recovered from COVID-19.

The CDR3 loop is CASSRTTYEQYF. The CDR3 DNA reads as TGTGCCAGCAGCAGGACTACCTACGAGCAGTACTTC. The J gene is TRBJ2-7, the V gene TRBV6-1; D is possibly TRBD2 (6 bases). The CDR3 covers 12 residues. V was cut by 6 bases and J by 2 bases, with 8 bases left in between. In germline, CDR1 is MNHNS, CDR2 SASEGT.

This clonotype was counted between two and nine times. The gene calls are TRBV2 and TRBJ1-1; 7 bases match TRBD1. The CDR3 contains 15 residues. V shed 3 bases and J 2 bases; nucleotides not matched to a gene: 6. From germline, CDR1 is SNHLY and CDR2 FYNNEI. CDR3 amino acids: CASSERAGGNTEAFF. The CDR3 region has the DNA TGTGCCAGCAGTGAGCGGGCAGGGGGAAACACTGAAGCTTTCTTT.

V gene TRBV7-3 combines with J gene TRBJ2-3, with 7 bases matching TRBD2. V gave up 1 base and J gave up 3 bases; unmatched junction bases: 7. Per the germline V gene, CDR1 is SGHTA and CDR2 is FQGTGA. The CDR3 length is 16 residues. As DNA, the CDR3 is TGTGCCAGCAGCTTAAGGGTGGGAGGGATGACAGATACGCAGTATTTT. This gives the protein CASSLRVGGMTDTQYF.

The chain's CDR3 is CASSIDQRGNTIYF. The CDR3 region has the DNA TGTGCCAGTAGTATAGATCAGCGTGGAAACACCATATATTTT. This chain joins TRBV19 and TRBJ1-3; D gene uncertain. This CDR3 is built from 14 residues. Trimming removed 0 bases at V and 3 bases at J, with 6 bases between. Germline V CDR1 and CDR2: LNHDA, SQIVND (reference sequence).

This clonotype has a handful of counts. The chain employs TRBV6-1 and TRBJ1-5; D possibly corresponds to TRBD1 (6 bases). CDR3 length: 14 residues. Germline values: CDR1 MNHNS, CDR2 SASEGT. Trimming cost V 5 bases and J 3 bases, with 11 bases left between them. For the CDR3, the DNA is TGTGCCAGCAGTCCCACAGGGATCAATCAGCCCCAGCATTTT. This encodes CASSPTGINQPQHF.

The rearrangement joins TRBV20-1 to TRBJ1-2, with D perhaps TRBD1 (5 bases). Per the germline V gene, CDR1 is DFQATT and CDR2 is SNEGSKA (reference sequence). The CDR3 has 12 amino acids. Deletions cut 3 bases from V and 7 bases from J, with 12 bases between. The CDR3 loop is CSARWLGGGYTF. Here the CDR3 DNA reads TGCAGTGCTAGGTGGCTGGGGGGTGGCTACACCTTC.